This T cell receptor beta chain appears in the sequencing data of a study of regulatory T cells in long-lasting Graves disease. Study-level results: The study found persistent patients shared more public clonotypes (about 3,000) than new patients (just over 950). Patients with persistent disease showed a bias toward TRBV28, TRBJ1-2 and TRBJ2-5. Persistent cases of Graves' showed reduced TCR diversity relative to newly diagnosed patients.

The TCR beta library used iRepertoire HTBI primers with Arm-PCR amplification of CDR3. Using its own MiXCR run on the multiplex PCR reads, TCRdb lists one record per CDR3 protein. The table shows roughly 450,000 distinct CDR3 sequences, with around 21% occurring only once. CDR3 size: 15 residues. Germline V lookup: CDR1 MNHEY, CDR2 SMNVEV (reference sequence). V was shortened by 7 bases and J by 7 bases, with 20 bases between the two germline ends. Time point given: persistent/refractory GD, antithyroid drugs over 5 years with positive TRAb. Making the TCR library involved RNA that had been extracted from PBMCs. The sample holds many counts of this clonotype. The antigen remains unidentified.

The gene calls are TRBV27 and TRBJ1-5, with a possible D match to TRBD1 (5 bases). Sequences were derived from peripheral blood mononuclear cells (PBMCs), sampled when the disease was refractory, from a patient treated with antithyroid drugs. The TCR sequence derives from a female donor with Graves disease. CDR3 nucleotide sequence: TGTGCCAGCATCGAGGCCCTTACAGGTTCCCAGCCCCAGCATTTT. It is translated as CASIEALTGSQPQHF.